Reported below is one TCR beta chain. Time point described: blood 2 weeks post-SBRT. The treatment here: 15 Gy SBRT to primary tumor, nephrectomy 4 weeks later. Sequencing used immunoSEQ multiplex PCR; TCRdb keeps in-frame clones, though not all of them. The sample holds 65,000 to 80,000 clones, just over 85% seen once. The record originates from a study of radiation and T cells in renal cell carcinoma. The CDR3 contains 15 residues. V lost 0 bases and J 0 bases, leaving 8 bases between the germline ends. Per germline, CDR1 SGHTS and CDR2 YDEGEE. The sequence was collected from a woman between 50 and 59 years old with renal cell carcinoma. The rearrangement links TRBV5-8 to TRBJ2-3; D is perhaps TRBD1 (5 bases). Sequenced here: blood, sampled from a patient whose treatment included radiotherapy and nephrectomy. CDR3 nucleotide sequence: TGTGCCAGCAGCTTGGGAGGACATAGCACAGATACGCAGTATTTT. It specifies CASSLGGHSTDTQYF.